The clone carrying this TCR beta chain was observed a handful of times. This entry belongs to a study of early T cells in non-severe SARS-CoV-2 infection. The CDR3 length is 13 residues. The germline V gene encodes CDR1 DFQATT and CDR2 SNEGSKA (reference sequence). J lost 1 base, V lost 6 bases, and 4 bases had no gene match. TCRdb re-derived calls from the 5' RACE reads in MiXCR, one entry per CDR3 protein. Of 100,000 to 120,000 distinct CDR3 sequences in the sample, about 12% were seen once. The rearrangement links TRBV20-1 to TRBJ2-5, with 8 bases lining up with TRBD2. This receptor was taken from an adult who was a healthcare worker with PCR-confirmed SARS-CoV-2 infection or an uninfected control (not recorded which). What was sequenced was whole blood. CDR3 nucleotides: TGCAGTGCAGAGCGGGGGTCCCAAGAGACCCAGTACTTC. It specifies CSAERGSQETQYF.